Presented here are 15 T cell receptor beta chains from one specimen sequenced in a study of control samples from healthy donors and cancer patients. Only in-frame clones appear in the TCRdb table, and some are missing; sequencing was by immunoSEQ multiplex PCR. The repertoire holds 100,000 or so clones, with approximately 90% as singletons. Sequencing used blood. Receptors were obtained from a man aged 25 to 40 in good health.

The CDR3 loop reads CASSLGLATGELFF. In nucleotides, the CDR3 is TGTGCCAGCAGCTTGGGACTAGCGACCGGGGAGCTGTTTTTT. The rearrangement joins TRBV5-6 to TRBJ2-2, with TRBD2 matching 8 bases. The length of the CDR3 is 14 residues. V lost 0 bases, J lost 5 bases, and 0 bases stayed unmatched. Germline CDR1 is SGHDT and CDR2 is YYEEEE.

This clone was seen more than once but under ten times. The chain uses TRBV6-6 and TRBJ2-7; D is uncertain. The CDR3 is 14 residues long. Germline V lookup: CDR1 MNHNY, CDR2 SVGAGI (reference sequence). V was trimmed by 5 bases and J by 0 bases, leaving 11 bases between them. The DNA of the CDR3 is TGTGCCAGCAGTCTTACCGGCAGCTCCTACGAGCAGTACGTC. Protein sequence: CASSLTGSSYEQYV.

This clone has more than one count but fewer than ten. This rearrangement joins TRBV28 to TRBJ2-3; 16 nucleotides align to TRBD2. Germline trimming cut 11 bases from V and 8 bases from J; bases unmatched to any gene: 10. The germline V gene has CDR1 MDHEN and CDR2 SYDVKM. The CDR3 covers 15 residues. The CDR3 loop reads CAAAGGLAGGVTQYF. The DNA for the CDR3 is TGTGCCGCAGCAGGGGGACTAGCGGGAGGGGTTACGCAGTATTTT.

The chain carries TRBV19 and TRBJ1-5; D is perhaps TRBD1 (5 bases). This CDR3 spans 14 amino acids. V lost 7 bases and J lost 2, with 12 bases in between. CDR1 and CDR2 (germline): LNHDA, SQIVND (reference sequence). This CDR3 is CASNLRGGNQPQHF. In DNA form, the CDR3 reads TGTGCCAGTAACCTTCGGGGGGGCAATCAGCCCCAGCATTTT.

The V call is TRBV28, the J call TRBJ1-1, with TRBD1 identical over 8 bases. The V segment lost 5 bases and the J segment 1 base; nucleotides outside the gene matches: 6. This CDR3 has 15 amino acids. Germline V gene sequence: CDR1 MDHEN, CDR2 SYDVKM. CDR3 bases: TGTGCCAGCAGTGCAGGGGGCCCGCGGAACACTGAAGCTTTCTTT. This gives the protein CASSAGGPRNTEAFF.

This sequence joins TRBV9 and TRBJ1-2, with 10 bases lining up with TRBD1. The J segment lost 7 bases and the V segment lost 5 bases, leaving 5 bases of the junction unmatched. Germline V lookup: CDR1 SGDLS, CDR2 YYNGEE. The CDR3 loop spans 13 amino acids. CDR3 sequence reads: CASRLTGGFGYTF. The CDR3 nucleotides read TGTGCCAGCAGGTTGACAGGGGGCTTTGGCTACACCTTC.

This chain joins TRBV5-4 and TRBJ2-7; the D gene could be TRBD1 or TRBD2 (5 bases each). The germline gives CDR1 SGHNT, CDR2 YYREEE (reference sequence). Trimming pared 5 bases from V and 0 bases from J, leaving 9 bases between. CDR3 length: 13 amino acids. The CDR3 protein is CASSEGSSYEQYF. CDR3 sequence (DNA): TGTGCCAGCAGTGAGGGGAGCTCCTACGAGCAGTACTTC. The full variable domain, in which reference TRBV5-4 and TRBJ2-7 provide the parts outside the CDR3, is ETGVTQSPTHLIKTRGQQVTLRCSSQSGHNTVSWYQQALGQGPQFIFQYYREEENGRGNFPPRFSGLQFPNYSSELNVNALELDDSALYLCASSEGSSYEQYFGPGTRLTVT.

This sequence joins TRBV7-6 and TRBJ1-4, with D hard to call. Looked up from germline, CDR1 is SGHVS and CDR2 is FNYEAQ. V lost 2 bases and J lost 8, with 6 bases in between. This CDR3 has 12 residues. CDR3 DNA sequence: TGTGCCAGCAGCTTACCTGGAGAAAAACTGTTTTTT. Protein: CASSLPGEKLFF.

V usage is TRBV5-5 and J usage is TRBJ2-3; TRBD2 matches 9 bases. Germline CDR1 and CDR2: SGHKS and YYEKEE (reference sequence). Trimming at V came to 1 base and at J to 9 bases, leaving 12 bases not matched to a gene. The CDR3 consists of 16 residues. CDR3 region: CASSLLSSGVWETQYF. The CDR3, as DNA: TGTGCCAGCAGCTTGCTGTCTAGCGGGGTGTGGGAGACGCAGTATTTT.

J is TRBJ2-1 and V is TRBV7-2, with D tentatively TRBD1 (5 bases). The CDR3 covers 17 residues. Per germline, CDR1 SGHTA and CDR2 FQGNSA. V was cut by 5 bases and J by 0 bases, with 17 bases left in between. The chain's CDR3 is CASSPVGVESSYNEQFF. CDR3 nucleotide sequence: TGTGCCAGCAGCCCAGTAGGGGTTGAGAGCTCCTACAATGAGCAGTTCTTC.

The rearrangement links TRBV7-9 to TRBJ2-1, with 10 bases identical to TRBD2. With 4 bases clipped from V and 10 bases from J, the junction kept 13 bases outside the gene matches. CDR3 length: 16 residues. Per the germline V gene, CDR1 is SEHNR and CDR2 is FQNEAQ (reference sequence). The CDR3 coding sequence is TGTGCCAGCAGCTCCTCGAGGCAGCGGGAGGGCGGCGAGCAGTTCTTC. As protein: CASSSSRQREGGEQFF. The whole variable domain, filled in from reference TRBV7-9 and TRBJ2-1, reads DTGVSQNPRHKITKRGQNVTFRCDPISEHNRLYWYRQTLGQGPEFLTYFQNEAQLEKSRLLSDRFSAERPKGSFSTLEIQRTEQGDSAMYLCASSSSRQREGGEQFFGPGTRLTVL.

The V gene is TRBV15, the J gene TRBJ1-1; possibly TRBD1 for D (6 bases). The V gene lost 4 bases and the J gene lost 1 base, with 13 bases spanning the gap. The CDR3 is 15 residues long. Germline CDR1 is LNHNV and CDR2 is YYDKDF (reference sequence). This CDR3 is CATSKLQGPNTEAFF. In DNA, the CDR3 is TGTGCCACCAGCAAGCTACAGGGACCGAACACTGAAGCTTTCTTT.

This clone has a handful of counts. The rearrangement uses TRBV5-4 and TRBJ1-6; no clear D. V lost 0 bases to trimming and J lost 14 bases, with 21 bases between them. CDR1 and CDR2 from the germline V gene are SGHNT and YYREEE (reference sequence). CDR3 length equals 16 residues. CDR3 bases: TGTGCCAGCAGCTTGGGGCTCTCCCGCAAGGACGGAACCCTCCACTTT. This gives the protein CASSLGLSRKDGTLHF.

In regard to this clone: The same CDR3 is also encoded by other DNA sequences in this sample. The chain has TRBV5-4 and TRBJ2-5; 8 positions agree with TRBD1. The CDR3 loop spans 14 amino acids. Looked up from germline, CDR1 is SGHNT and CDR2 is YYREEE (reference sequence). V lost 0 bases, J lost 8 bases, and 6 bases stayed unmatched. The CDR3 DNA is TGTGCCAGCAGCTTGGGACAGGGGCTGGAAACCCAGTACTTC. Encoded protein: CASSLGQGLETQYF. The entire variable domain, with the rest obtained from reference TRBV5-4 and TRBJ2-5, is as follows: ETGVTQSPTHLIKTRGQQVTLRCSSQSGHNTVSWYQQALGQGPQFIFQYYREEENGRGNFPPRFSGLQFPNYSSELNVNALELDDSALYLCASSLGQGLETQYFGPGTRLLVL.

This chain uses TRBV7-2 with TRBJ1-2; D gene uncertain. The CDR3 totals 13 residues. Germline CDR1 is SGHTA and CDR2 is FQGNSA. Trimming left V 5 bases short and J 5 bases short, with 12 bases between. CDR3 coding DNA: TGTGCCAGCAGCCCCGGGCGCCGGTATGGCTACACCTTC. This translates into CASSPGRRYGYTF.